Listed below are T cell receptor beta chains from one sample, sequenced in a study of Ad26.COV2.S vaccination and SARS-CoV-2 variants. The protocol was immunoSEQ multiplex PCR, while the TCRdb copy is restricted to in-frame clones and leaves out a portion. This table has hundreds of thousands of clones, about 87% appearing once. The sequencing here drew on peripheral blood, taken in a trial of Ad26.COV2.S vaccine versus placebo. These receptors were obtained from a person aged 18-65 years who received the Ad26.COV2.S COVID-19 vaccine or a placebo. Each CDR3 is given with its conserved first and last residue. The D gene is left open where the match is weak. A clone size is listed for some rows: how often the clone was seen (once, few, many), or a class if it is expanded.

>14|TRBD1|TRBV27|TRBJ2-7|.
CASSPGTGPYEQYF
TGTGCCAGCAGTCCCGGGACAGGTCCCTACGAGCAGTACTTC
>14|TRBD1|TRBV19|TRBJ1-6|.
CASSAQGYNSPLHF
TGTGCCAGTAGTGCACAGGGGTATAATTCACCCCTCCACTTT
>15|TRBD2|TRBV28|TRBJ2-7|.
CASSSSTSGSKVQYF
TGTGCCAGCAGTTCATCGACTAGCGGGAGTAAGGTGCAGTACTTC
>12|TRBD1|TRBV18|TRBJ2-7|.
CASRDRAYEQYF
TGTGCCAGTAGGGACAGAGCCTACGAGCAGTACTTC
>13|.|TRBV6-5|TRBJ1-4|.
CASSPSEGEKLFF
TGTGCCAGCAGTCCAAGTGAGGGTGAAAAACTGTTTTTT
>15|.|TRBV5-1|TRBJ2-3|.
CASSLVTGDADTQYF
TGCGCCAGCAGCTTGGTAACGGGGGATGCAGATACGCAGTATTTT
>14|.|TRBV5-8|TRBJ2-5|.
CASSPEGDAETQYF
TGTGCCAGCAGCCCAGAGGGGGACGCGGAGACCCAGTACTTC
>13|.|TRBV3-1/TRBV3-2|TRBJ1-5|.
CASSQDTGQPQHF
TGTGCCAGCAGCCAAGATACGGGTCAGCCCCAGCATTTT
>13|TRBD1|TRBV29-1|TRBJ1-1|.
CSVGTGLGTEAFF
TGCAGCGTAGGGACAGGTCTGGGCACTGAAGCTTTCTTT
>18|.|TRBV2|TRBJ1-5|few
CASSHQNRGNYVGQPQHF
TGTGCCAGCAGCCATCAAAACCGGGGTAATTACGTTGGCCAGCCCCAGCATTTT
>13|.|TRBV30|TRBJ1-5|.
CAWTGGGNQPQHF
TGTGCCTGGACCGGGGGAGGGAATCAGCCCCAGCATTTT
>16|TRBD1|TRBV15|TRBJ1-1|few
CATSRGGGGWNTEAFF
TGTGCCACCAGCAGAGGGGGAGGGGGCTGGAACACTGAAGCTTTCTTT
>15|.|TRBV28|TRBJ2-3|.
CASSFEQALTDTQYF
TGTGCCAGCAGTTTTGAACAAGCCCTCACAGATACGCAGTATTTT
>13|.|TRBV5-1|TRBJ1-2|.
CASSFDGARGYTF
TGCGCCAGCAGCTTTGACGGCGCCCGTGGCTACACCTTC